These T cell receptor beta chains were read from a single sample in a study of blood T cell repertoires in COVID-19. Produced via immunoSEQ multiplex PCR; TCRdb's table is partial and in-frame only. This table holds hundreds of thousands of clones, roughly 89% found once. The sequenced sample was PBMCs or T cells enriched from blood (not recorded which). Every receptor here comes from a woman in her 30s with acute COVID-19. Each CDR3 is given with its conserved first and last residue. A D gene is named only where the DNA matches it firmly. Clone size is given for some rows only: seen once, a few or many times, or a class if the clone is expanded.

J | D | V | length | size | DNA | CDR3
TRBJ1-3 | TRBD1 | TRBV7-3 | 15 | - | TGTGCCAGCAGCCCGGGACAGGGGACGGGAAACACCATATATTTT | CASSPGQGTGNTIYF
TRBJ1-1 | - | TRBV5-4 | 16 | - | TGTGCCAGCAGGATGCCGGGACTGGGGGGTGATACTGAAGCTTTCTTT | CASRMPGLGGDTEAFF
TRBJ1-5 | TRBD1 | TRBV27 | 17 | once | TGTGCCAGCAGACTTAGAGGGACCGGGACAGGGTATCAGCCCCAGCATTTT | CASRLRGTGTGYQPQHF
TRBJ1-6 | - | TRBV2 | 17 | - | TGTGCCAGCAGTGAATCCCAGGGAGGGTCCTATAATTCACCCCTCCACTTT | CASSESQGGSYNSPLHF
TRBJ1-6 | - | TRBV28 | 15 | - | TGTGCCAGCAGTCCGGACACATTGGGAAATTCACCCCTCCACTTT | CASSPDTLGNSPLHF
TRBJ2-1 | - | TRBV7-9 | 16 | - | TGTGCCAGCAGCTTGAGGGTAACCTGGGGTAGCAATGAGCAGTTCTTC | CASSLRVTWGSNEQFF
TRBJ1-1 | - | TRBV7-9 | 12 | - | TGTGCCAGCAGCCCTATTCACCCGGAAGCTTTCTTT | CASSPIHPEAFF
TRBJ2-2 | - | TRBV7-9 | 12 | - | TGTGCCAGCAGCTTACGGGCCGGGGAGCTGTTTTTT | CASSLRAGELFF
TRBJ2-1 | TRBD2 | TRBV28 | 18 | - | TGTGCCAGCAGTCGACTAGCGGGGACCACTCCCTCCTACAATGAGCAGTTCTTC | CASSRLAGTTPSYNEQFF
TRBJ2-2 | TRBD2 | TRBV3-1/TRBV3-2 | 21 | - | TGTGCCAGCAGCCTTCTACCAAAGACTAGCGGGGGGGCCCGAGGCACCGGGGAGCTGTTTTTT | CASSLLPKTSGGARGTGELFF
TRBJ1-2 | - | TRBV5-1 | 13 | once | TGCGCCAGCAGCTTTACAGGTTGGAGTGGCTACACCTTC | CASSFTGWSGYTF
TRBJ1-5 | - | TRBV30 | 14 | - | TGTGCCTGGGGGGGCCCGGATAGCAATCAGCCCCAGCATTTT | CAWGGPDSNQPQHF
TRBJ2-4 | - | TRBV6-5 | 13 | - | TGTGCCAGCAGTCCCCCGGCCAAAAACATTCAGTACTTC | CASSPPAKNIQYF
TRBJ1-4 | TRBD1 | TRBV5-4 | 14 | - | TGTGCCAGCAGTTCGACAGGGTTAGGTGAAAAACTGTTTTTT | CASSSTGLGEKLFF
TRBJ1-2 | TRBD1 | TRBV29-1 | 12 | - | TGCAGCGCCCGGGACAGGGAGGATGGCTACACCTTC | CSARDREDGYTF
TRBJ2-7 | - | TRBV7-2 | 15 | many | TGTGCCAGCAGCTTAGCGATGGCGGTGACCTACGAGCAGTACTTC | CASSLAMAVTYEQYF
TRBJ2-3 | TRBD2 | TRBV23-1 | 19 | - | TGCGCCCGCCGGATCGACGGGGGGCCGGCGGGGGGGAACACAGATACGCAGTATTTT | CARRIDGGPAGGNTDTQYF
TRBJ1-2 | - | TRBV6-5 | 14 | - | TGTGCCAGCACCGCTTCGGCGGTTAACTATGGCTACACCTTC | CASTASAVNYGYTF
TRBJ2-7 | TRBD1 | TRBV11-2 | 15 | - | TGTGCCAGCAGCTCCGGGTTGGGACAGGCCTACGAGCAGTACTTC | CASSSGLGQAYEQYF
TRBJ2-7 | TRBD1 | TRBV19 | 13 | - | TGTGCCAGTAGTACGGACAGGGGAATCGAGCAGTACTTC | CASSTDRGIEQYF
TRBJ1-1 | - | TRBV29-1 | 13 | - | TGCAGCGGCTCTTTTCAGTTTAACACTGAAGCTTTCTTT | CSGSFQFNTEAFF
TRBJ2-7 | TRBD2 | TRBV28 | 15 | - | TGTGCCAGCACAAAAGGGACTAGCGGGGGTTACGAGCAGTACTTC | CASTKGTSGGYEQYF
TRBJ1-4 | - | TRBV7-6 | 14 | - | TGTGCCAGCAGCTTAATTGCGGGGGGTGAAAAACTGTTTTTT | CASSLIAGGEKLFF
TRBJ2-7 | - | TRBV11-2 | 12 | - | TGTGCCAGCAGCTTTAGCTCCTACGAGCAGTACTTC | CASSFSSYEQYF
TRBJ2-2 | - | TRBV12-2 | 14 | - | TGTGCAAGTCGACCGACAGTAACCACCGGGGAGCTGTTTTTT | CASRPTVTTGELFF
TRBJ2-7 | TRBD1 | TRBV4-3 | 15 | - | TGCGCCAGCAGCCAATACAGGGGTAGCTCCTACGAGCAGTACTTC | CASSQYRGSSYEQYF
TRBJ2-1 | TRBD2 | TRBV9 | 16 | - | TGTGCCAGCAGCGTAGATCTAGCGGGGGGCTACAATGAGCAGTTCTTC | CASSVDLAGGYNEQFF
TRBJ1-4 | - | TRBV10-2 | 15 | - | TGCGCCAGCACCCGGGGGGCCGGGAAGAATGAAAAACTGTTTTTT | CASTRGAGKNEKLFF
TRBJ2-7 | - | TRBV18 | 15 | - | TGTGCCAGCTCACCAGGGACACAGAGCTCCTACGAGCAGTACTTC | CASSPGTQSSYEQYF
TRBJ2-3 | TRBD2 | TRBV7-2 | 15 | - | TGTGCCAGCAGCTTAGTGCGGGGGGCGGGGGATACGCAGTATTTT | CASSLVRGAGDTQYF
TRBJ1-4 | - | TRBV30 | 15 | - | TGTGCCTGGAGGGGTACAGGTGCAACTAATGAAAAACTGTTTTTT | CAWRGTGATNEKLFF
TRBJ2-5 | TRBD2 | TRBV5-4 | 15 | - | TGTGCCAGCAGCACTGGCGGGGGGTTACAAGAGACCCAGTACTTC | CASSTGGGLQETQYF
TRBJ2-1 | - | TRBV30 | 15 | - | TGTGCCTGGCTCCCCCTCAGAGGCGGCTACAATGAGCAGTTCTTC | CAWLPLRGGYNEQFF
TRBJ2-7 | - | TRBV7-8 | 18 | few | TGTGCCAGCAGCTTAGCTCCGCCCGCGGAGTTGAGCTCCTACGAGCAGTACTTC | CASSLAPPAELSSYEQYF
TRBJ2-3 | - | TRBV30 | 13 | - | TGTGCCTGGAGTGGGGGGCTCACAGATACGCAGTATTTT | CAWSGGLTDTQYF
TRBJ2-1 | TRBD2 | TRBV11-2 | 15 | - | TGTGCCAGCAGTCCGGCGGGCCTAGCGGTCAATGAGCAGTTCTTC | CASSPAGLAVNEQFF
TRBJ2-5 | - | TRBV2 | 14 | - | TGTGCCAGCATGTACGGGTTGGATCAAGAGACCCAGTACTTC | CASMYGLDQETQYF
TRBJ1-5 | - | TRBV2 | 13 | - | TGTGCCAGCGTCAGGGATAGCAATCAGCCCCAGCATTTT | CASVRDSNQPQHF
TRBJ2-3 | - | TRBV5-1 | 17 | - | TGCGCCAGCAGCTGGGTCGGGTTTAAGGAGGGCACAGATACGCAGTATTTT | CASSWVGFKEGTDTQYF
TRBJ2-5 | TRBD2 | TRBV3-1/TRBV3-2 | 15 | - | TGTGCCAGCAGCCAAAGGTCGGGGGGAAGGGAGACCCAGTACTTC | CASSQRSGGRETQYF
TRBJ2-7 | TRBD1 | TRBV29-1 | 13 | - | TGCAGCGTGGGGGACAGGGGGAAGTACGAGCAGTACTTC | CSVGDRGKYEQYF
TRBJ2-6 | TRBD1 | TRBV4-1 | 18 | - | TGCGCCAGCAGCCCCAGACAGGGGGAGAATGATGGGGCCAACGTCCTGACTTTC | CASSPRQGENDGANVLTF
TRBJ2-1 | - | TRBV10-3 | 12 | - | TGTGCCGTTTCTAGCCTAGGTTTTGAGCAGTTCTTC | CAVSSLGFEQFF
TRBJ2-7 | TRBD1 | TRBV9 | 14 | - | TGTGCCAGCAGCCCATGGGACAGCTACTACGAGCAGTACTTC | CASSPWDSYYEQYF
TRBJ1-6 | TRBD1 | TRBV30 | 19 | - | TGTGCCTGCCCCATAGCCGGGACAGGGGGAGGTCTGGGTAATTCACCCCTCCACTTT | CACPIAGTGGGLGNSPLHF
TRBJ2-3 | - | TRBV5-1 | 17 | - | TGCGCCAGCAGCCATATCAATAGTGACGGCGAGGGAGATACGCAGTATTTT | CASSHINSDGEGDTQYF
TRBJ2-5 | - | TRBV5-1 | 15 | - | TGCGCCAGCACCGGGGGGTCAGGGGCTCAAGAGACCCAGTACTTC | CASTGGSGAQETQYF
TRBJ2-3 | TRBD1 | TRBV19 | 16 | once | TGTGCCAGTAGTATTACGGGACAGCTTATAGGAGATACGCAGTATTTT | CASSITGQLIGDTQYF
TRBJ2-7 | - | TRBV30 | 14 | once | TGTGCCTGGGGGGCCGGCTCTCGGGAGTACGAGCAGTACTTC | CAWGAGSREYEQYF
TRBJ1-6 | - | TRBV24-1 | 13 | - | TGTGCCACCAGTGATACAGGGAAGTCACCCCTCCACTTT | CATSDTGKSPLHF
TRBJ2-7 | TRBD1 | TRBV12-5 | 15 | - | TGTGCTAGTGGTGAGGGACAGGTCGTAGGGGCCGAGCAGTACTTC | CASGEGQVVGAEQYF
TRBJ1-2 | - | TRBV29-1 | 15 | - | TGCAGCGTTGAAGTTCTACAGGGTGTCCACTATGGCTACACCTTC | CSVEVLQGVHYGYTF
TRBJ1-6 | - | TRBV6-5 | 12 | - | TGTGCCAGCAGCTACCTAGATACACCCCTCCACTTT | CASSYLDTPLHF
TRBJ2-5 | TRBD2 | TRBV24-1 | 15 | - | TGTGCCACCAGTCCAAGGACTAGCCTGGGGGAGACCCAGTACTTC | CATSPRTSLGETQYF
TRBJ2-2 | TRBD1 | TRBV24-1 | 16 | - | TGTGCCACCAGTGACTCGGACAGGGGTGGCACCGGGGAGCTGTTTTTT | CATSDSDRGGTGELFF